This T cell receptor (beta chain) was sequenced during a study of blood T cell repertoires in COVID-19. Study summary: The origin of the acute and convalescent COVID-19 samples was the United States, Italy and Spain. PBMCs, B-cell-depleted T cells, or T cells provided the cDNA or gDNA that made up the material.

The germline CDR1 and CDR2 sequences are MDHEN and SYDVKM. V shed 6 bases, J shed 7 bases, and the junction held 5 bases outside the gene matches. This CDR3 spans 14 amino acids. Authors' processing steps: The assay estimated nucleated cells by amplifying reference gene primers. The repertoire was sequenced with immunoSEQ multiplex PCR; TCRdb's copy has only in-frame clones and lacks some. Clone size and V and J calls were adopted from that table, with D and trimming inferred from the DNA. The profile shows more than 50,000 clones, around 83% of them singletons. V usage is TRBV28 and J usage is TRBJ1-6, with 8 bases lining up with TRBD1. The material sequenced was peripheral blood. The receptor comes from an older woman with acute or convalescent COVID-19. The CDR3 region is CASRPDRGNSPLHF. As DNA, the CDR3 is TGTGCCAGCAGACCCGACAGGGGCAATTCACCCCTCCACTTT.